The rows below give T cell receptor beta chains drawn from one sample of a study of blood T cell repertoires in COVID-19. The assay was immunoSEQ multiplex PCR, and TCRdb's table has in-frame clones only and misses some. Among around 340,000 clones, roughly 90% were seen once, and the ten largest hold less than 5%. The sequenced sample consisted of peripheral blood. Receptor source: an older woman with COVID-19, enrolled during active disease. The conserved cysteine and the conserved F or W are not part of the CDR3 here.

V,CDR3
TRBV7-2,ASSPTGGAGNTIY
TRBV7-6,ASSFRDRGFNEQF
TRBV9,ASSGANPNEKLF
TRBV19,ASSPETGGHQPQH
TRBV9,ASSVVGAVNTEAF
TRBV5-1,ASSLSGQDGQPQH
TRBV28,ASSPTSDSSNQPQH
TRBV5-1,ASSLVPGQGSGNTIY
TRBV6-6,ASGTVTEAF
TRBV28,ASSPRDREIPERGYT
TRBV3-1/TRBV3-2,ASSRSTVPPEAF
TRBV18,ASSPLGQGGGYT
TRBV9,ASSVEDRGLGSPLH
TRBV7-3,ASSLTGGNMGTGELF
TRBV9,ASSVGHEGFNYGYT
TRBV2,ASSGGPPRTYNNEQF
TRBV19,ASSAGTGGFGYT
TRBV28,ASSFLTGALSYNEQF
TRBV6-6,ASMGGGSYNEQF
TRBV20-1,SALEDTQY
TRBV9,ASSVVLGTGDAFNYGYT
TRBV5-4,ASSLYSGAYNEQF
TRBV7-9,ASSSQGTGYSYEQY
TRBV6-5,ASSYSGTSGQETQY
TRBV9,ASSIDPDRASSYEQY
TRBV5-1,ASSLEGMDRAVGYGYT
TRBV24-1,ATSGVQGKALSGANVLT
TRBV28,ASRQDNYGYT
TRBV7-3,ASSPAGGTTDTQY
TRBV5-1,ASSPGTGATEAF
TRBV5-1,ASSLNGGQGAYGYT
TRBV15,ATSSTLRDLRGEQY
TRBV5-6,ASSPRDRGNYGYT
TRBV5-6,ASSQYRGAAGANVLT
TRBV12-3/TRBV12-4,ASSIDNTEAF
TRBV14,ASSPPGRQGGYGYT
TRBV18,ASSPEGAGNQPQH
TRBV24-1,ATDAGVNSGNTIY
TRBV19,ASARQGGSGKLF
TRBV10-2,ASTTGRSTDTQY
TRBV7-2,ASSWGDVSGYT
TRBV6-6,ASSSRDRVTEQY
TRBV19,ASSIGRAGTQY
TRBV19,ATRTAGGNQPQH
TRBV7-9,ASSKRQGGYGYT
TRBV28,ASSVNNYEQY
TRBV7-6,ASSLALGHPNTEAF
TRBV19,ASRDWDSGNGYT
TRBV6-4,ASPGKKESYSNQPQH
TRBV28,ASSSPGQGFYSNQPQH
TRBV23-1,ASSQSDGEETQY
TRBV6-5,ASRPRGSQPQH
TRBV28,ATSLRQGVSGANVLT
TRBV7-3,ASSLRQNYGYT